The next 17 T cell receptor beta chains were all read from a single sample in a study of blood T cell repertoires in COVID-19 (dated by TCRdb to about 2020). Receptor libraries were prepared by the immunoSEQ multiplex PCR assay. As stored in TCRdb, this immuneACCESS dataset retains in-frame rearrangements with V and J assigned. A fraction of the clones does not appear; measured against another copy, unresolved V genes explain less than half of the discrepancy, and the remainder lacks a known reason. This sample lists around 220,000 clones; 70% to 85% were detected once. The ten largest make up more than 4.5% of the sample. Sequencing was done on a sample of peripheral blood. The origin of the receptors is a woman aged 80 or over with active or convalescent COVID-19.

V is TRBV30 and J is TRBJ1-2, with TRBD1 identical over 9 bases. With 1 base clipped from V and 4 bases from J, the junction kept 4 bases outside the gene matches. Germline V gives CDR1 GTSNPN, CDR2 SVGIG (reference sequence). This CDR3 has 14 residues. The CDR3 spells CAWSAGTGSYGYTF. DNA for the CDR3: TGTGCCTGGAGTGCAGGGACAGGGAGCTATGGCTACACCTTC.

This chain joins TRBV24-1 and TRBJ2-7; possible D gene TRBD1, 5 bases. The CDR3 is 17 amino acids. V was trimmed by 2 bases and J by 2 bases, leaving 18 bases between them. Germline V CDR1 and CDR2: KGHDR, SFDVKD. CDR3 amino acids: CATSDSNPYWGTYEQYF. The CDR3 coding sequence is TGTGCCACCAGTGATTCCAACCCCTATTGGGGCACCTACGAGCAGTACTTC.

CDR3 bases: TGTGCCAGCAGTGATAGGACAAGCAATCAGCCCCAGCATTTT. Translated: CASSDRTSNQPQHF. The chain joins TRBV2 to TRBJ1-5, with D possibly matching TRBD1 (5 bases). V was pared by 3 bases and J by 1 base, with 7 bases between. This CDR3 contains 14 residues. The V gene's germline CDR1 is SNHLY and CDR2 FYNNEI.

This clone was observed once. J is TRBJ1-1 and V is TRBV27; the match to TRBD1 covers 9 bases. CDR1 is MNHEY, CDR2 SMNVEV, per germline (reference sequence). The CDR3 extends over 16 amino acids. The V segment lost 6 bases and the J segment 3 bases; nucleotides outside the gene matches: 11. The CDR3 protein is CASSRRNRGPDTEAFF. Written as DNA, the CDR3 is TGTGCCAGCAGCAGAAGAAACAGGGGGCCCGACACTGAAGCTTTCTTT.

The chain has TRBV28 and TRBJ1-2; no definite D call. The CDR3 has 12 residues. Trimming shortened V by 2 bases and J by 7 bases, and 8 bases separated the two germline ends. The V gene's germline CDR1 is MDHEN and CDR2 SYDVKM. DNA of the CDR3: TGTGCCAGCAGTTTACGCAGATCTGGCTACACCTTC. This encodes CASSLRRSGYTF.

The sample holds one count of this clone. The chain's CDR3 is CASSLAGGRTDTQYF. CDR3 in DNA: TGTGCCAGTTCATTAGCGGGGGGGAGGACAGATACGCAGTATTTT. The chain uses TRBV19 and TRBJ2-3; 11 nucleotides align to TRBD2. CDR3 size: 15 residues. The junction had 7 bases not matched to a gene; V was cut back by 8 bases and J by 3 bases. From germline, CDR1 is LNHDA and CDR2 SQIVND (reference sequence).

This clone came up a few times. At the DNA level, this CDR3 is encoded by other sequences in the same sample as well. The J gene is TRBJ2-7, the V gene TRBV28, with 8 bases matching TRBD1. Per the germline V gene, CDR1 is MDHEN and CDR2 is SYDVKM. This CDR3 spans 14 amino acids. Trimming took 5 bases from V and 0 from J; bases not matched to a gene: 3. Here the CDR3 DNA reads TGTGCCAGCAGTCCAACAGGGGGCTCCTACGAGCAGTACTTC. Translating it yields CASSPTGGSYEQYF.

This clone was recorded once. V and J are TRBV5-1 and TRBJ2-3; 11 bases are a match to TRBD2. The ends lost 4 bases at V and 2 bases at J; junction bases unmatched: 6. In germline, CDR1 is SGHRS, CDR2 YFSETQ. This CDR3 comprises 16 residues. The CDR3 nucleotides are TGCGCCAGCAGCCGGTGGACTAGCGGGTCCACAGATACGCAGTATTTT. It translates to CASSRWTSGSTDTQYF.

CDR3 in amino acids: CASSQADRQSSYGYTF. The CDR3 nucleotides read TGTGCCAGCAGCCAAGCGGACAGGCAATCCTCCTATGGCTACACCTTC. This rearrangement joins TRBV3-1 (or the pseudogene TRBV3-2) to TRBJ1-2, with 7 nucleotides matching TRBD1. After removal of 1 base from V and 4 bases from J, the junction contained 9 bases not matched to a gene. CDR3 size: 16 residues. Per the germline V gene, CDR1 is LGHDT and CDR2 is YNNKEL (reference sequence).

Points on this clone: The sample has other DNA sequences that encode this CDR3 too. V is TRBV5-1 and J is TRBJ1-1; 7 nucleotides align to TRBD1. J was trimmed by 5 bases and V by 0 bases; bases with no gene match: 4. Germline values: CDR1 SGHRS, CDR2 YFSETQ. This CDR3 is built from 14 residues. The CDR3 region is CASSLEGGRTEAFF. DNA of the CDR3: TGCGCCAGCAGCTTGGAAGGGGGCCGGACTGAAGCTTTCTTT.

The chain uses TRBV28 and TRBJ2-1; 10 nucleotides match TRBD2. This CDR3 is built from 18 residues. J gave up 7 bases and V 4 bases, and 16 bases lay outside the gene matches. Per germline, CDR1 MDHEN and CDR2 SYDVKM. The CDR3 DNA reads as TGTGCCAGCAGTTCCAATAAACTAGCGGGGCGACTGGGGAATGAGCAGTTCTTC. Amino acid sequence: CASSSNKLAGRLGNEQFF.

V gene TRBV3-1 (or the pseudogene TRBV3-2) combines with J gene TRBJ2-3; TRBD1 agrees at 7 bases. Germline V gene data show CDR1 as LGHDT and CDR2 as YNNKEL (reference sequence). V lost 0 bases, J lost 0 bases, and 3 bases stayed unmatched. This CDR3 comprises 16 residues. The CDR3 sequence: CASSQDGGQSTDTQYF. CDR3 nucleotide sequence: TGTGCCAGCAGCCAAGATGGGGGACAGAGCACAGATACGCAGTATTTT.

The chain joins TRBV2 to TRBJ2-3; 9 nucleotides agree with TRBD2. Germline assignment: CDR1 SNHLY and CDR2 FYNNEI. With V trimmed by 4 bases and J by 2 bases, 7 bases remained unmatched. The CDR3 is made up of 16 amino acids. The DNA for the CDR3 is TGTGCCAGCAGTGGATCTAGCGGGGTTACCACAGATACGCAGTATTTT. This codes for CASSGSSGVTTDTQYF.

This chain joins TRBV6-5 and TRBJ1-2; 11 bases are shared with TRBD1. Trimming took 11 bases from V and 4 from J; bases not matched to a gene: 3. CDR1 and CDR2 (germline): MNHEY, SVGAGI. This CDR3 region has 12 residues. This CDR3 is CAGQGAVYGYTF. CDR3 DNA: TGTGCCGGACAGGGGGCAGTCTATGGCTACACCTTC.

CDR3 amino acids: CASSHDWQETQYF. The DNA of the CDR3 is TGTGCCAGCAGTCATGACTGGCAAGAGACCCAGTACTTC. The J gene is TRBJ2-5, the V gene TRBV7-2, with no clear D. Germline V gives CDR1 SGHTA, CDR2 FQGNSA. V shed 6 bases and J shed 2 bases, with 10 bases lying between them. The CDR3 extends over 13 amino acids. Combining the CDR3 with reference TRBV7-2 and TRBJ2-5 gives the whole variable domain GAGVSQSPSNKVTEKGKDVELRCDPISGHTALYWYRQSLGQGLEFLIYFQGNSAPDKSGLPSDRFSAERTGGSVSTLTIQRTQQEDSAVYLCASSHDWQETQYFGPGTRLLVL.

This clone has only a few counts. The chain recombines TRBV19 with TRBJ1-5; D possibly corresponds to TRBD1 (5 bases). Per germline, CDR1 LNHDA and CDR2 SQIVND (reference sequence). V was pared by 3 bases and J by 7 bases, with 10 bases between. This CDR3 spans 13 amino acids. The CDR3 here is CASSIGQGQPQHF. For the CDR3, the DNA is TGTGCCAGTAGTATTGGGCAGGGACAGCCCCAGCATTTT.

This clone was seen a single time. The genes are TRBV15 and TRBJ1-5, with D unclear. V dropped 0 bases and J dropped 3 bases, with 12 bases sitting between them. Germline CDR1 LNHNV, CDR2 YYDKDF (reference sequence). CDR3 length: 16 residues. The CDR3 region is CATSRDLATSNQPQHF. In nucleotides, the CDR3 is TGTGCCACCAGCAGAGATTTAGCCACCTCCAATCAGCCCCAGCATTTT.